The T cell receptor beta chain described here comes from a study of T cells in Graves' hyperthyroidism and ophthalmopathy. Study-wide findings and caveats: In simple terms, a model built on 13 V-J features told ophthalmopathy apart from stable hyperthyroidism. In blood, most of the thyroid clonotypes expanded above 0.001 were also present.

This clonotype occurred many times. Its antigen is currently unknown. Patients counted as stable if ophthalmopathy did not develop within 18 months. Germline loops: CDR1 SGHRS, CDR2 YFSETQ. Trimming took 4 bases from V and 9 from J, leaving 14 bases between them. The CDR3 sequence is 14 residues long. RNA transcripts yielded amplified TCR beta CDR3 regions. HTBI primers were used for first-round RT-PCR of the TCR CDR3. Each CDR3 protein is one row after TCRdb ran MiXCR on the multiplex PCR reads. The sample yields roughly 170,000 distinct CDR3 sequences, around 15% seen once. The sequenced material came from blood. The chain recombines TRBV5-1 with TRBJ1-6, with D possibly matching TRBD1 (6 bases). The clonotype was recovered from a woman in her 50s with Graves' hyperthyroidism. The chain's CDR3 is CASSVWSRGSPLHF. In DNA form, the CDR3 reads TGCGCCAGCAGCGTATGGAGCAGGGGTTCACCCCTCCACTTT.